Below are 17 T cell receptor beta chains sequenced from a single sample in a study of tumor-infiltrating lymphocytes in primary liver carcinoma. The authors made TCR beta cDNA from about 500 ng total RNA with a constant-region primer. Libraries for TCR beta were built through three nested multiplex PCR rounds, which together made up a slightly modified ARM-PCR procedure. A C-beta reverse primer and TRBV1-TRBV30 forward primers served in each of the first two PCR rounds, at approximately 10 cycles apiece. TCRdb fed the multiplex PCR reads into MiXCR, producing one record per CDR3 protein. The sample shows 70,000 to 95,000 distinct CDR3 sequences, 60% to 75% of them seen only once. The approximately 17-32 mg bulk tissue piece was not sorted before simultaneous RNA and DNA extraction. The material sequenced was liver tumor tissue from sampling region 4. Subset of the sample: tumor region T4, right-lateral pole. The receptors were sampled from a man aged 35-49 years with primary liver carcinoma and hepatitis B virus infection.

About this clonotype itself: One base away lies a much larger clone, so this may be a sequencing read error. As the CDR3 is not closed by the conserved phenylalanine or tryptophan, this likely results from a read error. The V gene is TRBV5-1, the J gene TRBJ2-2, with a weak D call TRBD1 (5 bases). Germline CDR1 and CDR2: SGHRS and YFSETQ. The V gene lost 4 bases and the J gene lost 3 bases, with 7 bases spanning the gap. The CDR3 extends over 13 amino acids. This chain's CDR3 is CASSLQDTGELFI. CDR3 DNA sequence: TGCGCCAGCAGCCTACAGGACACCGGGGAGCTGTTTATT.

This clonotype was seen a single time. At one end, the junction sequence differs from germline, possibly due to a read error. V is TRBV6-5 and J is TRBJ2-3; no firm D call. The CDR3 runs to 14 residues. Germline V gene lookup returns CDR1 MNHEY and CDR2 SVGAGI. The CDR3 loop is CASCYQSPTDTQYF. As DNA, the CDR3 is TGTGCCAGCTGTTACCAAAGTCCCACAGATACGCAGTATTTT.

The rearrangement joins TRBV6-5 to TRBJ1-1, with D unclear. Germline CDR1 and CDR2: MNHEY and SVGAGI. The CDR3 is 16 residues long. Trimming pared 0 bases from V and 7 bases from J, leaving 18 bases between. The CDR3 bases are TGTGCCAGCAGTTACTCCAGAAGAGATCTGGATAATGAAGCTTTCTTT. This encodes CASSYSRRDLDNEAFF.

As concerns this clonotype: Sequence at one end of the junction differs from germline and may be a read error. The chain combines TRBV28 with TRBJ2-6; a possible D gene is TRBD1 (6 bases). In germline, CDR1 is MDHEN, CDR2 SYDVKM. The CDR3 extends over 16 amino acids. The CDR3 region is CASSSRGHGGAIVLTF. The CDR3, as DNA: TGTGCCAGCAGTTCACGGGGACACGGTGGGGCCATCGTCCTGACTTTC.

This clonotype turned up a few times. The gene calls are TRBV28 and TRBJ2-3; 8 nucleotides align to TRBD2. CDR3 size: 17 residues. Germline CDR1 and CDR2: MDHEN and SYDVKM. With V trimmed by 7 bases and J by 2 bases, 14 bases remained unmatched. CDR3 nucleotide sequence: TGTGCCAGCACCACTGGGGGACTAGACCGACACACAGATACGCAGTATTTT. It codes for CASTTGGLDRHTDTQYF.

A few counts support this clonotype. This CDR3 fails to terminate in the conserved phenylalanine or tryptophan, so it likely reflects a read error. This chain connects TRBV12-5 to TRBJ2-2; D remains unclear. The V end was cut by 3 bases, the J end by 12 bases, with 11 bases between. The CDR3 has 12 residues. Looked up from germline, CDR1 is LGHNT and CDR2 is FRNRAP. Written as DNA, the CDR3 is TGTGCTAGTGGTTTAGGGCAGGAGAAGCTGTTTATT. It codes for CASGLGQEKLFI.

CDR3 nucleotides: TGCACTAGCAGCCCACTCACGACAGGGCAAGAGACCCAGTACTTC. This sequence encodes CTSSPLTTGQETQYF. The chain has TRBV10-1 and TRBJ2-5; D might be TRBD1 (7 bases). The CDR3 sequence is 15 residues long. Germline V CDR1 and CDR2: WNHNN, SYGVQD (reference sequence).

The chain is built from TRBV9 and TRBJ2-1; D is uncertain. Germline CDR1 and CDR2: SGDLS and YYNGEE. The CDR3 runs to 15 residues. V lost 0 bases to trimming and J lost 9 bases, with 16 bases between them. For the CDR3, the DNA is TGTGCCAGCAGCGTAGCGGTAGCCTTCACGAGTGAGCAGTTCTTC. The encoded protein is CASSVAVAFTSEQFF.

As to this clonotype: Germline and junction disagree at one end, which may indicate a read error. The V gene is TRBV11-2, the J gene TRBJ2-1; D call uncertain. CDR1 is SGHAT and CDR2 is FQNNGV in the germline V gene. CDR3 length: 15 amino acids. The CDR3 DNA follows: TGTGCCAGCAGCCCCCCCAGCATAGCCTATAATGAGCAGTTCTTC. This encodes CASSPPSIAYNEQFF.

At least ten counts were recorded for this clonotype. CDR3 in DNA: TGTGCCAGCAGCCAAGAGGGCAGGGTAGGAACCTACGAGCAGTACTTC. Protein product: CASSQEGRVGTYEQYF. This sequence joins TRBV14 and TRBJ2-7, with TRBD1 as a possible D gene (5 bases). Per germline, CDR1 SGHDN and CDR2 FVKESK. The ends were cut back, 0 bases at V and 2 bases at J, with 14 bases in the middle. The CDR3 runs to 16 residues.

This clonotype has a handful of counts. This may be a read error: a much more frequent sequence differs by one nucleotide. The rearrangement joins TRBV5-6 to TRBJ2-1; D perhaps matches TRBD1 (6 bases). CDR3 length: 14 amino acids. Germline CDR1 SGHDT, CDR2 YYEEEE. The CDR3 is CASSLVDSDNKQFF. CDR3 in DNA: TGTGCCAGCAGCTTGGTGGACAGCGACAATAAGCAGTTCTTC.

The rearrangement joins TRBV19 to TRBJ2-1; D remains ambiguous. The V end lost 3 bases, the J end lost 5 bases, and 8 bases lay between the germline ends. The CDR3 length is 13 residues. CDR1 is LNHDA and CDR2 is SQIVND in the germline V gene (reference sequence). CDR3 nucleotides: TGTGCCAGTAGTATGTCTCTTAACAATGAGCAGTTCTTC. Encoded protein: CASSMSLNNEQFF.

Worth noting for this clonotype: A read error may account for a junction end that differs from germline. The J gene is TRBJ2-2, the V gene TRBV5-4; 14 nucleotides match TRBD2. CDR1 SGHNT and CDR2 YYREEE come from the germline V gene (reference sequence). The CDR3 has 17 amino acids. CDR3 in amino acids: CASSSGTSGRYTGELLF. CDR3 sequence (DNA): TGTGCCAGCAGCTCCGGGACTAGCGGGAGATACACCGGGGAGCTGCTTTTT.

The table lists this clonotype with a count of one. The germline gene is not matched at one end of the junction; a read error may be the cause. The chain joins TRBV4-1 to TRBJ2-7, with 11 positions matching TRBD1. The germline CDR1 and CDR2 sequences are MGHRA and YSYEKL. The CDR3 extends over 16 amino acids. CDR3: CASSETTGTGGYEQYF. CDR3 nucleotide sequence: TGTGCCAGCAGCGAGACCACCGGGACAGGGGGCTACGAGCAGTACTTC.

The rearrangement joins TRBV6-6 to TRBJ1-1, with TRBD1 matching 7 bases. The CDR3 totals 14 residues. Germline V CDR1 and CDR2: MNHNY, SVGAGI (reference sequence). The J segment lost 3 bases and the V segment lost 8 bases, leaving 9 bases of the junction unmatched. The CDR3 spells CASALQGSDTEAFF. The CDR3 DNA reads TGTGCCAGCGCTTTACAGGGGAGCGACACTGAAGCTTTCTTT.

Of note for this clonotype: A read error may be the cause here, since a much bigger clone is one base away. The chain combines TRBV6-6 with TRBJ1-5, with 7 bases fitting TRBD1. With V trimmed by 7 bases and J by 0 bases, 3 bases remained unmatched. Per germline, CDR1 MNHNY and CDR2 SVGAGI (reference sequence). The CDR3 length is 14 residues. The CDR3 nucleotides read TGTGCCAGCATGACAGGGTATAGCAATCAGCCCCAGCATTTT. This codes for CASMTGYSNQPQHF.

CDR3 DNA: TGTGCCAGCAGCCCGCCGAGGGGGCGGGACATGGATACGCAGTATTTT. It translates to CASSPPRGRDMDTQYF. The chain has TRBV11-2 and TRBJ2-3; D perhaps matches TRBD1 (7 bases). The CDR3 has 16 residues. The germline V and J ends were trimmed by 5 bases and 6 bases, with 21 bases remaining between them. The germline V gene has CDR1 SGHAT and CDR2 FQNNGV.